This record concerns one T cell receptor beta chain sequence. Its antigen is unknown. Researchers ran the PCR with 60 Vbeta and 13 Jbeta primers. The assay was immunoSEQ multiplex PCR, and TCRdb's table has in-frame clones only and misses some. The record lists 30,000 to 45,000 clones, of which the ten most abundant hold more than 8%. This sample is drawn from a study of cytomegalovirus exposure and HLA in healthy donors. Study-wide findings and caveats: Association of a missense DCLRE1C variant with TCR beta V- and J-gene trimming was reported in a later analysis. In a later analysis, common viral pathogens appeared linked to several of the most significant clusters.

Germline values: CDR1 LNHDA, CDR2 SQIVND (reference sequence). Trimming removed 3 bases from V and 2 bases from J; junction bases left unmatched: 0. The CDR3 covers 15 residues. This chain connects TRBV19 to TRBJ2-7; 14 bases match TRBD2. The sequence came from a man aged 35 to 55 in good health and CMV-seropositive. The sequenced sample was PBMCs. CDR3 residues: CASSMGLAGAYEQYF. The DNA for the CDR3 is TGTGCCAGTAGTATGGGACTAGCGGGGGCCTACGAGCAGTACTTC.